Detailed here is one T cell receptor beta chain. This record comes from a study of cytomegalovirus exposure and HLA in healthy donors. This CDR3 is 15 amino acids long. With 1 base removed from V and 2 bases from J, the gap between germline ends came to 10 bases. Per germline, CDR1 SEHNR and CDR2 FQNEAQ (reference sequence). PCR used 60 Vbeta primers and 13 Jbeta primers. Data came from immunoSEQ multiplex PCR; TCRdb stores just in-frame clones and leaves some out. Of more than 130,000 clones in the sample, 70% to 80% are singletons; the top ten hold approximately 4.9%. The chain recombines TRBV7-9 with TRBJ2-3; D is perhaps TRBD1 (5 bases). The sequencing sample was made of PBMCs. The sequence derives from a woman between 45 and 65 years old in good health and CMV-seronegative. The DNA of the CDR3 is TGTGCCAGCAGCTTAGTAGGACAACTCACAGATACGCAGTATTTT. Its translation is CASSLVGQLTDTQYF.